This passage covers 6 T cell receptor beta chains from one sample sequenced in a study of blood T cell repertoires in COVID-19. The method was immunoSEQ multiplex PCR; TCRdb's version includes in-frame clones alone and lacks a portion of them. The data contain 100,000 to 150,000 clones, roughly nine tenths of them singletons. Sequencing was carried out using peripheral blood. Receptors were obtained from a man in his 70s who had recovered from COVID-19.

The chain joins TRBV24-1 to TRBJ2-1; 8 nucleotides align to TRBD1. Germline values: CDR1 KGHDR, CDR2 SFDVKD. Germline trimming cut 4 bases from V and 4 bases from J; bases unmatched to any gene: 8. The length of the CDR3 is 16 residues. CDR3 amino acids: CATSDLDRGEYNEQFF. The DNA of the CDR3 is TGTGCCACCAGTGACTTAGACAGGGGCGAGTACAATGAGCAGTTCTTC.

CDR3 bases: TGTGCCAGCACAAGACAGGGCGGACAGCCCCAGCATTTT. Translated: CASTRQGGQPQHF. The chain recombines TRBV28 with TRBJ1-5; TRBD1 aligns across 7 bases. CDR1 is MDHEN, CDR2 SYDVKM, per germline. The CDR3 contains 13 residues. The trim removed 7 bases at V and 7 bases at J, leaving 7 bases unmatched.

The genes are TRBV27 and TRBJ2-2; D possibly corresponds to TRBD1 (6 bases). This CDR3 contains 15 residues. CDR1 is MNHEY and CDR2 is SMNVEV in the germline V gene (reference sequence). Trimming left V 0 bases short and J 4 bases short, with 9 bases between. Here the CDR3 reads CASSLSGRGTGELFF. CDR3 DNA: TGTGCCAGCAGTTTATCGGGCAGGGGCACCGGGGAGCTGTTTTTT.

The chain recombines TRBV19 with TRBJ1-6; a possible D gene is TRBD1 (6 bases). CDR1 and CDR2 (germline): LNHDA, SQIVND (reference sequence). The CDR3 is 13 residues long. Between the trimmed V and J ends, which lost 3 bases and 9 bases, there was a span of 9 bases. CDR3 sequence reads: CASSIGGRSPLHF. The CDR3, as DNA: TGTGCCAGTAGTATCGGGGGGCGTTCACCCCTCCACTTT.

This chain joins TRBV19 and TRBJ1-2; possible D gene TRBD1, 5 bases. The germline V and J ends were trimmed by 5 bases and 2 bases, with 12 bases remaining between them. Germline V lookup: CDR1 LNHDA, CDR2 SQIVND (reference sequence). The CDR3 extends over 14 amino acids. CDR3 DNA sequence: TGTGCCAGTAGTTCCCAGGGCAGGAACTATGGCTACACCTTC. Protein product: CASSSQGRNYGYTF. Looking up the rest from reference TRBV19 and TRBJ1-2 gives the full variable domain: DGGITQSPKYLFRKEGQNVTLSCEQNLNHDAMYWYRQDPGQGLRLIYYSQIVNDFQKGDIAEGYSVSREKKESFPLTVTSAQKNPTAFYLCASSSQGRNYGYTFGSGTRLTVV.

The rearrangement links TRBV5-6 to TRBJ1-1; the D is unclear. V lost 1 base and J lost 0, with 7 bases in between. The CDR3 spans 14 residues. CDR1 and CDR2 from the germline V gene are SGHDT and YYEEEE. CDR3 in amino acids: CASSLLSMNTEAFF. The DNA for the CDR3 is TGTGCCAGCAGCTTGCTATCGATGAACACTGAAGCTTTCTTT.